These T cell receptor beta chains were read from a single sample in a study of T cells in Graves' hyperthyroidism and ophthalmopathy. Via MiXCR, TCRdb re-called the multiplex PCR reads, giving one row per CDR3 protein. This table holds about 160,000 distinct CDR3 sequences, about 9% found once. Input material: blood. These receptors originate from a woman younger than 30 with Graves' hyperthyroidism that later progressed to Graves' ophthalmopathy. Both conserved end residues are part of each CDR3. D genes are given only for firm matches. For some rows the clone size is stated as once, few or many, or as a class when expanded; others skip it.

V	D	length	J	size	DNA	CDR3
TRBV18	-	15	TRBJ1-6	few	TGTGCCAGCTCACCAAGACAGGTCCCTCTAGCATCCCTCCACTTT	CASSPRQVPLASLHF
TRBV2	-	14	TRBJ2-1	-	TGTGCCAGCAGTGAAGCTGGGGGAGACCTGGGGCAGTTCTTC	CASSEAGGDLGQFF
TRBV7-3	TRBD2	15	TRBJ2-7	many	TGTGCCAGCAGCCAAGGGGCGGGAGATAGGTACGAGCAGTACTTC	CASSQGAGDRYEQYF
TRBV6-2/TRBV6-3	-	16	TRBJ1-4	many	TGTGCCAGCAGTTACTCGGGACGGAGATCCAATGAAAAACTGTTTTTT	CASSYSGRRSNEKLFF
TRBV7-9	-	15	TRBJ2-1	many	TGTGCCAGCAGCTCGCCGCGATGGGGCTACAATGAGCAGTTCTTC	CASSSPRWGYNEQFF
TRBV28	-	14	TRBJ1-2	many	TGTGCCAGCAGTTTACTGATGAGGAGGCATGGCTACACCTTC	CASSLLMRRHGYTF
TRBV19	-	13	TRBJ1-2	many	TGTGCCAGTAGTATAGACAAGACTTATGGCTACACCTTC	CASSIDKTYGYTF
TRBV30	TRBD2	14	TRBJ2-1	many	TGTGCCTGGAGTCATGGACTAGCAGGCAATGAGCAGTTCTTC	CAWSHGLAGNEQFF
TRBV7-6	TRBD2	20	TRBJ2-3	many	TGTGCCAGCAGCTTGCCAGCTAGCGGGGGTCGTCATTGGGACACAGATACGCAGTATTTT	CASSLPASGGRHWDTDTQYF
TRBV27	-	15	TRBJ2-3	many	TGTGCCAGCAAACGGTGGGCGCCCAGCACAGATACGCAGTATTTT	CASKRWAPSTDTQYF
TRBV5-1	TRBD2	18	TRBJ2-2	-	TGCGCCAGCAGCTGGGGACTAGCGGGGGGACAGAACACCGGGGAGCTGTTTTTT	CASSWGLAGGQNTGELFF
TRBV7-9	-	21	TRBJ2-6	many	TGTGCCCACGGGGGCCCAGAATTCGGACCCAGAATTAGCTCTGGGGCCAACGTCCTGACTTTC	CAHGGPEFGPRISSGANVLTF
TRBV19	-	14	TRBJ1-1	-	TGTGCCAGTAGTGCAGGACAAAAGAACACTGAAGCTTTCTTT	CASSAGQKNTEAFF
TRBV2	TRBD1	17	TRBJ1-6	many	TGTGCCAGCAGGGGAGGGACAGGGGGCTCCTATAATTCACCCCTCCACTTT	CASRGGTGGSYNSPLHF
TRBV6-6	-	15	TRBJ1-2	many	TGTGCCAGCAGTTACTCGTCCAGGGCGGTGTATGGCTACACCTTC	CASSYSSRAVYGYTF
TRBV10-3	-	17	TRBJ1-2	many	TGTGCCATCAGTTCGGACAGCGGTCCTACTTCTAACTATGGCTACACCTTC	CAISSDSGPTSNYGYTF
TRBV28	-	13	TRBJ2-7	many	TGTGCCAGCAGTCCCGACAGGAAATACGAGCAGTACTTC	CASSPDRKYEQYF
TRBV18	-	13	TRBJ1-3	many	TGTGCCAGCTCGGCCGCCTCGGGAAACACCATATATTTT	CASSAASGNTIYF
TRBV10-3	-	15	TRBJ1-1	many	TGTGCCATCAGTGTTAACAGGGTGGGAGACACTGAAGCTTTCTTT	CAISVNRVGDTEAFF
TRBV5-1	TRBD2	17	TRBJ2-3	many	TGCGCCAGCAGCTTGGAAATAGGAACGGGAGGTTCAGATACGCAGTATTTT	CASSLEIGTGGSDTQYF
TRBV6-1	-	12	TRBJ2-2	few	TGTGCCAGCATACCTGGCACCGGGGAGCTGTTTTTT	CASIPGTGELFF
TRBV28	TRBD2	20	TRBJ2-1	many	TGTGCCAGCAGTTTTCCTCCGGGACTAGCGGGGGAATTCTCCTACAATGAGCAGTTCTTC	CASSFPPGLAGEFSYNEQFF
TRBV5-1	-	13	TRBJ2-5	-	TGCGCCAGCAGCTTGGTTGAGAAAGAGACCCAGTACTTC	CASSLVEKETQYF
TRBV4-1	TRBD2	16	TRBJ2-1	-	TGCGCCAGCAGCCAACCAAGATGGGGGGGGAAAGATGAGCAGTTCTTC	CASSQPRWGGKDEQFF
TRBV19	-	17	TRBJ2-6	few	TGTGCCAGTAGTATAGCCGGGGCAAGCTCTGGGGCCAACGTCCTGACTTTC	CASSIAGASSGANVLTF
TRBV5-5	-	14	TRBJ1-1	many	TGTGCCAGCAGGGTGCAGGGGAGGGTCACTGAAGCTTTCTTT	CASRVQGRVTEAFF
TRBV19	-	18	TRBJ2-4	-	TGTGCCAGTAGTATCGGGTACAGAGTCGCCCTAGCCAAAAACATTCAGTACTTC	CASSIGYRVALAKNIQYF
TRBV29-1	-	13	TRBJ1-1	many	TGCAGCGTTGAGACATCGGAGAACACTGAAGCTTTCTTT	CSVETSENTEAFF
TRBV3-1	TRBD1	14	TRBJ2-7	few	TGTGCCAGCAGCCAAGTAAACAGGGGGTTCGAGCAGTACTTC	CASSQVNRGFEQYF
TRBV28	-	12	TRBJ2-3	once	TGTGCCAGCAGTTTTTCAGCGGATACGCAGTATTTT	CASSFSADTQYF
TRBV7-3	-	15	TRBJ1-1	many	TGTGCCAGCAGCGTCGACAAGTCGATGAACACTGAAGCTTTCTTT	CASSVDKSMNTEAFF
TRBV30	-	15	TRBJ2-2	few	TGTGCCTGGAGTGTAGAAAGAAATGCCCCCGGGGAGCTGTTTTTT	CAWSVERNAPGELFF